These T cell receptor beta chains were read from a single sample in a study of blood T cell repertoires in COVID-19. Profiling relied on immunoSEQ multiplex PCR, and the TCRdb table lists in-frame clones only, not all of them. Among 250,000 or so clones listed, roughly 85% were seen once. Sequencing input: peripheral blood. The receptors stem from a woman under 30 with acute or convalescent COVID-19. The CDR3 runs from the conserved cysteine through the conserved F or W. A D gene is named only where the DNA matches it firmly. Some rows mark clone size as missing; the rest say once, few, many or name a class of expanded clone.

j_call: TRBJ2-7; clone_size: -; d_call: -; v_call: TRBV9; cdr3_aa: CASSPGVAVGFYEQYF; cdr3_nt: TGTGCCAGCAGCCCCGGTGTGGCAGTCGGGTTCTACGAGCAGTACTTC
j_call: TRBJ1-6; clone_size: once; d_call: -; v_call: TRBV6-6; cdr3_aa: CASRKATGNSPLHF; cdr3_nt: TGTGCCAGCCGGAAGGCCACCGGGAATTCACCCCTCCACTTT
j_call: TRBJ1-5; clone_size: -; d_call: -; v_call: TRBV5-6; cdr3_aa: CASSFGPGLEPQHF; cdr3_nt: TGTGCCAGCAGCTTCGGTCCGGGTTTAGAGCCCCAGCATTTT
j_call: TRBJ2-3; clone_size: -; d_call: TRBD1; v_call: TRBV29-1; cdr3_aa: CSARTGVTDTQYF; cdr3_nt: TGCAGCGCTCGGACAGGAGTCACAGATACGCAGTATTTT
j_call: TRBJ2-7; clone_size: -; d_call: TRBD1; v_call: TRBV6-5; cdr3_aa: CASGQGPYEQYF; cdr3_nt: TGTGCCAGCGGACAGGGTCCCTACGAGCAGTACTTC
j_call: TRBJ1-3; clone_size: -; d_call: -; v_call: TRBV29-1; cdr3_aa: CSVVDYSGNTIYF; cdr3_nt: TGCAGCGTTGTAGATTACTCTGGAAACACCATATATTTT
j_call: TRBJ2-7; clone_size: -; d_call: TRBD2; v_call: TRBV18; cdr3_aa: CASSPSAGGPYEQYF; cdr3_nt: TGTGCCAGCTCACCGTCGGCGGGAGGGCCCTACGAGCAGTACTTC
j_call: TRBJ2-3; clone_size: -; d_call: -; v_call: TRBV6-5; cdr3_aa: CASSSWSVKTGDTQYF; cdr3_nt: TGTGCCAGCAGTTCCTGGTCCGTTAAAACGGGAGATACGCAGTATTTT
j_call: TRBJ1-1; clone_size: -; d_call: TRBD1; v_call: TRBV12-3/TRBV12-4; cdr3_aa: CATVDRENTEAFF; cdr3_nt: TGTGCCACCGTGGACAGGGAGAACACTGAAGCTTTCTTT
j_call: TRBJ2-2; clone_size: -; d_call: TRBD1; v_call: TRBV6-2/TRBV6-3; cdr3_aa: CASSHRDRATGELFF; cdr3_nt: TGTGCCAGCAGCCACCGGGACAGGGCAACCGGGGAGCTGTTTTTT
j_call: TRBJ1-2; clone_size: -; d_call: -; v_call: TRBV12-3/TRBV12-4; cdr3_aa: CASSRRTAYGYTF; cdr3_nt: TGTGCCAGCAGCCGCCGGACAGCCTATGGCTACACCTTC
j_call: TRBJ1-5; clone_size: -; d_call: -; v_call: TRBV6-2/TRBV6-3; cdr3_aa: CASSYSRRLGLRVGQPQHF; cdr3_nt: TGTGCCAGCAGTTACTCGCGTCGTCTCGGCCTGCGGGTTGGCCAGCCCCAGCATTTT
j_call: TRBJ2-5; clone_size: -; d_call: TRBD2; v_call: TRBV7-2; cdr3_aa: CASSLVGAGVDQETQYF; cdr3_nt: TGTGCCAGCAGCTTAGTCGGGGCGGGAGTCGATCAAGAGACCCAGTACTTC
j_call: TRBJ2-2; clone_size: -; d_call: TRBD2; v_call: TRBV14; cdr3_aa: CASSPRGGKANTGELFF; cdr3_nt: TGTGCCAGCAGCCCCCGGGGGGGGAAGGCGAACACCGGGGAGCTGTTTTTT
j_call: TRBJ2-2; clone_size: -; d_call: TRBD2; v_call: TRBV4-3; cdr3_aa: CASSPQRTSGRVGELFF; cdr3_nt: TGCGCCAGCAGCCCACAAAGGACTAGCGGGAGGGTCGGGGAGCTGTTTTTT
j_call: TRBJ2-1; clone_size: -; d_call: TRBD2; v_call: TRBV7-8; cdr3_aa: CASSLRLAGRNEQFF; cdr3_nt: TGTGCCAGCAGCTTAAGACTAGCGGGACGCAATGAGCAGTTCTTC
j_call: TRBJ2-5; clone_size: -; d_call: -; v_call: TRBV11-2; cdr3_aa: CASSLAGAETQYF; cdr3_nt: TGTGCCAGCAGCTTAGCGGGAGCTGAGACCCAGTACTTC
j_call: TRBJ2-3; clone_size: -; d_call: TRBD2; v_call: TRBV25-1; cdr3_aa: CASSFGGLGSDTQYF; cdr3_nt: TGTGCCAGCTCTTTTGGGGGACTAGGGAGCGATACGCAGTATTTT
j_call: TRBJ1-1; clone_size: -; d_call: -; v_call: TRBV7-8; cdr3_aa: CASSFGTLNTEAFF; cdr3_nt: TGTGCCAGCAGCTTCGGGACACTCAACACTGAAGCTTTCTTT
j_call: TRBJ1-2; clone_size: -; d_call: -; v_call: TRBV7-2; cdr3_aa: CASSPIGGRGYTF; cdr3_nt: TGTGCCAGCAGCCCGATCGGTGGTCGGGGCTACACCTTC
j_call: TRBJ2-7; clone_size: once; d_call: -; v_call: TRBV27; cdr3_aa: CASSLSAGGKQYF; cdr3_nt: TGTGCCAGCAGTTTATCTGCCGGGGGAAAGCAGTACTTC
j_call: TRBJ2-1; clone_size: -; d_call: -; v_call: TRBV11-3; cdr3_aa: CASSLDGLQGNEQFF; cdr3_nt: TGTGCCAGCAGCTTAGATGGGTTACAGGGTAATGAGCAGTTCTTC
j_call: TRBJ2-1; clone_size: -; d_call: TRBD2; v_call: TRBV5-6; cdr3_aa: CASSPILAGKYNEQFF; cdr3_nt: TGTGCCAGCAGCCCGATTCTAGCGGGGAAATACAATGAGCAGTTCTTC
j_call: TRBJ2-1; clone_size: -; d_call: -; v_call: TRBV7-9; cdr3_aa: CASSLAGATYNEQFF; cdr3_nt: TGTGCCAGCAGCTTAGCGGGAGCAACCTACAATGAGCAGTTCTTC
j_call: TRBJ1-1; clone_size: -; d_call: TRBD1; v_call: TRBV6-2/TRBV6-3; cdr3_aa: CASSYEDRDYANTEAFF; cdr3_nt: TGTGCCAGCAGTTACGAGGACAGGGACTACGCGAACACTGAAGCTTTCTTT
j_call: TRBJ2-7; clone_size: -; d_call: TRBD2; v_call: TRBV7-9; cdr3_aa: CASSLGLAGAFEQYF; cdr3_nt: TGTGCCAGCAGCTTGGGACTAGCGGGAGCGTTCGAGCAGTACTTC
j_call: TRBJ1-5; clone_size: -; d_call: -; v_call: TRBV28; cdr3_aa: CASSLAQNQPQHF; cdr3_nt: TGTGCCAGCAGCCTAGCCCAAAATCAGCCCCAGCATTTT
j_call: TRBJ1-2; clone_size: -; d_call: -; v_call: TRBV5-6; cdr3_aa: CASSQVGANYGYTF; cdr3_nt: TGTGCCAGCAGCCAGGTGGGTGCTAACTATGGCTACACCTTC
j_call: TRBJ2-5; clone_size: once; d_call: TRBD1; v_call: TRBV5-1; cdr3_aa: CASSPKASGGQETQYF; cdr3_nt: TGCGCCAGCAGCCCCAAGGCCTCAGGGGGCCAAGAGACCCAGTACTTC
j_call: TRBJ2-1; clone_size: -; d_call: -; v_call: TRBV10-3; cdr3_aa: CAIRRRPYNEQFF; cdr3_nt: TGTGCCATCAGACGGCGGCCATACAATGAGCAGTTCTTC
j_call: TRBJ2-2; clone_size: -; d_call: TRBD1; v_call: TRBV7-2; cdr3_aa: CASSRRQGTGTGELFF; cdr3_nt: TGTGCCAGCAGCCGCAGACAGGGAACAGGCACCGGGGAGCTGTTTTTT
j_call: TRBJ1-5; clone_size: few; d_call: -; v_call: TRBV7-2; cdr3_aa: CASSLGVGRDQPQHF; cdr3_nt: TGTGCCAGCAGCTTGGGGGTGGGGAGGGATCAGCCCCAGCATTTT
j_call: TRBJ2-1; clone_size: -; d_call: -; v_call: TRBV19; cdr3_aa: CASSISVYNEQFF; cdr3_nt: TGTGCCAGTAGTATTTCTGTCTACAATGAGCAGTTCTTC
j_call: TRBJ1-2; clone_size: -; d_call: TRBD1; v_call: TRBV25-1; cdr3_aa: CASSESNIGQGNNYGYTF; cdr3_nt: TGTGCCAGCAGTGAATCCAATATTGGACAGGGGAATAACTATGGCTACACCTTC
j_call: TRBJ2-5; clone_size: -; d_call: -; v_call: TRBV30; cdr3_aa: CAWSVLWAPGKQETQYF; cdr3_nt: TGTGCCTGGAGTGTCCTCTGGGCCCCTGGCAAACAAGAGACCCAGTACTTC
j_call: TRBJ2-5; clone_size: few; d_call: -; v_call: TRBV12-5; cdr3_aa: CASGPGWVGETQYF; cdr3_nt: TGTGCTAGTGGTCCCGGGTGGGTTGGAGAGACCCAGTACTTC
j_call: TRBJ1-4; clone_size: -; d_call: -; v_call: TRBV27; cdr3_aa: CASSLFRAGEKLFF; cdr3_nt: TGTGCCAGCAGTTTATTCAGGGCTGGGGAAAAACTGTTTTTT
j_call: TRBJ1-2; clone_size: few; d_call: TRBD1; v_call: TRBV9; cdr3_aa: CASSVALAGGDGYTF; cdr3_nt: TGTGCCAGCAGCGTAGCTTTGGCAGGGGGCGATGGCTACACCTTC
j_call: TRBJ2-2; clone_size: -; d_call: -; v_call: TRBV27; cdr3_aa: CASSYSTGELFF; cdr3_nt: TGTGCCAGCAGTTATAGCACCGGGGAGCTGTTTTTT
j_call: TRBJ2-1; clone_size: -; d_call: TRBD1; v_call: TRBV29-1; cdr3_aa: CSVVAPDRGDEQFF; cdr3_nt: TGCAGCGTTGTGGCCCCGGACAGGGGAGATGAGCAGTTCTTC
j_call: TRBJ2-1; clone_size: -; d_call: -; v_call: TRBV18; cdr3_aa: CASSPDGLNNEQFF; cdr3_nt: TGTGCCAGCTCACCGGACGGACTCAACAATGAGCAGTTCTTC
j_call: TRBJ1-1; clone_size: -; d_call: -; v_call: TRBV7-6; cdr3_aa: CASSRGVDTEAFF; cdr3_nt: TGTGCCAGCAGCCGGGGAGTTGACACTGAAGCTTTCTTT
j_call: TRBJ1-6; clone_size: -; d_call: -; v_call: TRBV21-1; cdr3_aa: CASSTVGTGFYHILDSPLHF; cdr3_nt: TGTGCCAGCAGCACGGTGGGGACAGGTTTTTACCATATCTTGGATTCACCCCTCCACTTT
j_call: TRBJ1-5; clone_size: -; d_call: -; v_call: TRBV6-1; cdr3_aa: CASSETGHGGNQPQHF; cdr3_nt: TGTGCCAGCAGTGAGACGGGACACGGTGGCAATCAGCCCCAGCATTTT
j_call: TRBJ1-1; clone_size: few; d_call: -; v_call: TRBV2; cdr3_aa: CATLWDTNTEAFF; cdr3_nt: TGTGCCACCCTTTGGGACACGAACACTGAAGCTTTCTTT
j_call: TRBJ2-7; clone_size: -; d_call: TRBD1; v_call: TRBV27; cdr3_aa: CASSRQGYEQYF; cdr3_nt: TGTGCCAGCAGTAGACAGGGTTACGAGCAGTACTTC
j_call: TRBJ2-1; clone_size: -; d_call: TRBD1; v_call: TRBV27; cdr3_aa: CASRDRGASGYYNEQFF; cdr3_nt: TGTGCCAGCAGGGACAGGGGGGCTAGCGGGTACTACAATGAGCAGTTCTTC